The present TCR beta chain was sequenced within a study of CD4 T cells in relation to SARS-CoV-2 and coronaviruses. About the study: After less than eleven days of antigen culture, PBMC TCR beta CDR3s were sequenced. Study observations and caveats: No crossreactivity against non-spike viral proteins was tested here. About 65% of donors had memory CD4+ clonotypes crossrecognizing SARS-CoV-2 and common cold coronavirus spike.

Naive or memory CD4+ cells were cultured 1:1 with T cell-depleted PBMCs plus CEF. With regard to this clone: The antigen remains undetermined.

The CDR3 contains 15 residues. CDR1 and CDR2 (germline): MDHEN, SYDVKM. V was cut by 3 bases and J by 1 base, with 13 bases left in between. Assay: immunoSEQ multiplex PCR; the TCRdb copy retains only in-frame clones and omits some. The sample shows about 41,000 clones, less than 85% of them seen only once. The genes are TRBV28 and TRBJ2-7; D is undetermined. The sequencing input was naive CD4+ T cells from PBMCs, cultured in vitro. Subset reported: naive CD4+ T cells isolated by negative enrichment. This TCR came from an adult with COVID-19. The CDR3 loop reads CASSFSLGRSYEQYF. The CDR3 DNA reads as TGTGCCAGCAGTTTTTCTTTGGGCCGGTCCTACGAGCAGTACTTC.